The clone carrying this T cell receptor (beta chain) has only a few counts. Its antigen is not identified. The same CDR3 is also encoded by other DNA sequences in this sample. This record comes from a study of beta chain features in type 1 diabetes. The CDR3 length is 15 residues. Trimming left V 1 base short and J 0 bases short, with 8 bases between. CDR1 is KGHSH, CDR2 LQKENI, per germline. Investigators reverse transcribed all isolated RNA, so they sequenced expressed TCRB transcripts. Read counts averaged approximately 3.6 million for samples of naive, central memory and regulatory T cells. Profiled with immunoSEQ multiplex PCR; TCRdb holds only in-frame clones, not every one. The sample shows some 350,000 clones, roughly 13% of them seen only once. Study-wide findings and caveats: PCR may have favored shorter templates equally in patients and controls. Junctions at VDJ sites from type 1 diabetes patients had fewer insertions and more deletions. For patients, the naive, central memory and Treg TCRB repertoires appeared more alike than for healthy donors. People with Type 1 diabetes carried modestly yet significantly shorter TCRB CDR3s in all four CD4+ subsets.

The rearrangement links TRBV18 to TRBJ2-3; D perhaps matches TRBD1 (6 bases). The material sequenced was naive CD4+ T cells from blood. The receptor comes from a woman under 30 with type 1 diabetes. The CDR3 reads CASSPQQGSTDTQYF. CDR3 in DNA: TGTGCCAGCTCACCACAGCAGGGGAGCACAGATACGCAGTATTTT.